These T cell receptor beta chains were read from a single sample in a study of blood T cell repertoires in COVID-19. This table comes from immunoSEQ multiplex PCR, and its TCRdb copy is limited to in-frame clones, with some not included. The sample has about 300,000 clones, 85% to 90% seen once. Sequenced sample: PBMCs or T cells enriched from blood (not recorded which). Receptor source: a man aged 25 to 45 who had recovered from COVID-19. The CDR3 runs from the conserved cysteine through the conserved F or W. D genes are given only for firm matches. Expanded clones are given a class, and other clones once, few, many or no size at all.

TRBV28,.,TRBJ1-1,.,CASSSPSLNTEAFF,TGTGCCAGCAGTTCCCCGTCCCTAAACACTGAAGCTTTCTTT
TRBV4-2,.,TRBJ2-7,.,CASSQDLYEQYF,TGTGCCAGCAGCCAAGATCTCTACGAGCAGTACTTC
TRBV19,.,TRBJ1-3,once,CASGQTGNTIYF,TGTGCCAGCGGACAGACCGGAAACACCATATATTTT
TRBV6-1,.,TRBJ2-7,.,CASSETLGSFTYEQYF,TGTGCCAGCAGTGAAACTTTGGGCAGTTTCACCTACGAGCAGTACTTC
TRBV19,.,TRBJ1-2,once,CASISGSGESYRGYTF,TGTGCCAGTATATCAGGGTCAGGGGAGTCCTATCGGGGCTACACCTTC
TRBV7-9,TRBD1,TRBJ1-1,once,CASSLGMEQGAGTEAFF,TGTGCCAGCAGCTTAGGTATGGAGCAGGGGGCTGGCACTGAAGCTTTCTTT
TRBV5-4,TRBD2,TRBJ2-2,.,CASSPGLAGFGGELFF,TGTGCCAGCAGCCCGGGACTAGCGGGGTTCGGCGGGGAGCTGTTTTTT
TRBV28,.,TRBJ2-1,.,CASFSDRTNNEQFF,TGTGCCAGCTTCTCAGACAGGACAAACAATGAGCAGTTCTTC
TRBV27,.,TRBJ2-5,once,CASSPGWGRGYQETQYF,TGTGCCAGCAGCCCCGGATGGGGACGGGGGTACCAAGAGACCCAGTACTTC
TRBV24-1,.,TRBJ2-1,.,CATSDSWTNEQFF,TGTGCCACCAGTGATTCCTGGACTAATGAGCAGTTCTTC
TRBV5-1,TRBD1,TRBJ1-1,.,CASSLTPTGRNTEAFF,TGCGCCAGCAGCTTGACCCCGACAGGGAGGAACACTGAAGCTTTCTTT
TRBV12-3/TRBV12-4,.,TRBJ1-2,.,CASREQSADGYTF,TGTGCCAGCAGGGAGCAAAGCGCCGATGGCTACACCTTC
TRBV10-2,TRBD2,TRBJ2-7,once,CASSEGASGTYEQYF,TGCGCCAGCAGTGAAGGGGCTAGCGGGACTTACGAGCAGTACTTC
TRBV6-5,TRBD1,TRBJ2-7,.,CASSYSTDRDVEQYF,TGTGCCAGCAGTTACTCGACGGACAGGGACGTCGAGCAGTACTTC
TRBV4-1,TRBD2,TRBJ2-3,.,CASSHTPQAGGSTDTQYF,TGCGCCAGCAGCCATACACCCCAGGCGGGGGGGAGCACAGATACGCAGTATTTT
TRBV29-1,TRBD1,TRBJ1-4,.,CSVNRGGEKLFF,TGCAGCGTAAACAGGGGTGGTGAAAAACTGTTTTTT
TRBV20-1,.,TRBJ2-7,.,CSASLLGGPYEQYF,TGCAGTGCGAGTCTACTAGGCGGGCCCTACGAGCAGTACTTC
TRBV27,TRBD1,TRBJ1-6,.,CASGPEPGQNSPLHF,TGTGCCAGCGGACCTGAACCGGGACAGAATTCACCCCTCCACTTT
TRBV19,.,TRBJ1-5,.,CASSITGNQPQHF,TGTGCCAGTAGTATAACAGGGAATCAGCCCCAGCATTTT
TRBV11-2,.,TRBJ1-6,once,CASSLDSGYNSPLHF,TGTGCCAGCAGCTTAGATTCCGGGTATAATTCACCCCTCCACTTT
TRBV15,.,TRBJ1-2,few,CATRRAGYNYGYTF,TGTGCCACCAGACGTGCGGGCTATAACTATGGCTACACCTTC
TRBV7-2,.,TRBJ1-6,many,CASSFSTGYGSPLHF,TGTGCCAGCAGCTTTAGTACAGGGTACGGGTCACCCCTCCACTTT
TRBV6-2/TRBV6-3,.,TRBJ2-7,.,CASSYSRQTYEQYF,TGTGCCAGCAGTTACTCCCGACAGACCTACGAGCAGTACTTC
TRBV5-1,TRBD1,TRBJ1-2,.,CASSLGEGQGYYGYTF,TGCGCCAGCAGCTTGGGGGAGGGACAGGGATACTATGGCTACACCTTC
TRBV9,TRBD2,TRBJ2-5,.,CASSVGLAGGPMLETQYF,TGTGCCAGCAGCGTAGGGCTAGCGGGGGGGCCGATGCTGGAGACCCAGTACTTC
TRBV5-1,.,TRBJ2-1,.,CASSLIVGGQGDEQFF,TGCGCCAGCAGCTTGATTGTCGGGGGGCAAGGCGATGAGCAGTTCTTC
TRBV5-6,.,TRBJ2-1,.,CASTQGAEQFF,TGTGCCAGCACCCAAGGGGCTGAGCAGTTCTTC
TRBV6-4,.,TRBJ2-2,.,CASSDSGATGELFF,TGTGCCAGCAGTGACTCTGGGGCTACCGGGGAGCTGTTTTTT
TRBV25-1,TRBD1,TRBJ2-1,.,CASSGDSDSYNEQFF,TGTGCCAGCAGTGGGGACAGTGACTCCTACAATGAGCAGTTCTTC
TRBV19,TRBD1,TRBJ1-6,.,CASAGQGNSPLHF,TGTGCCAGCGCGGGACAGGGGAATTCACCCCTCCACTTT
TRBV27,.,TRBJ1-1,few,CASSLETPSPTADEAFF,TGTGCCAGCAGTTTGGAAACCCCGTCCCCGACAGCAGATGAAGCTTTCTTT
TRBV19,TRBD1,TRBJ1-6,.,CASSTPGTGGNSPLHF,TGTGCCAGTAGTACCCCGGGGACAGGAGGCAATTCACCCCTCCACTTT
TRBV5-6,TRBD2,TRBJ2-1,.,CASSLLASGSNEQFF,TGTGCCAGCAGCTTGCTGGCTAGCGGGAGTAATGAGCAGTTCTTC
TRBV5-1,TRBD2,TRBJ2-5,.,CASSSTSGGRGETQYF,TGCGCCAGCAGCTCGACTAGCGGGGGGAGGGGAGAGACCCAGTACTTC
TRBV14,TRBD2,TRBJ2-7,.,CASSLIGGGRYEQYF,TGTGCCAGCAGCCTCATCGGGGGGGGCAGGTACGAGCAGTACTTC
TRBV3-1/TRBV3-2,.,TRBJ1-2,.,CASSQRAGSNYGYTF,TGTGCCAGCAGCCAACGTGCAGGGTCTAACTATGGCTACACCTTC
TRBV10-2,.,TRBJ2-7,.,CASSELSYEQYF,TGCGCCAGCAGTGAGCTCTCCTACGAGCAGTACTTC
TRBV9,TRBD2,TRBJ2-5,.,CASSLQGGQETQYF,TGTGCCAGCAGCTTGCAGGGAGGGCAAGAGACCCAGTACTTC
TRBV5-5,TRBD2,TRBJ2-2,.,CASSSGLAGTPSNTGELFF,TGTGCCAGCTCATCGGGACTAGCGGGGACCCCATCGAACACCGGGGAGCTGTTTTTT
TRBV5-1,.,TRBJ2-5,.,CASSLAQRVETQYF,TGCGCCAGCAGCTTGGCTCAGAGGGTGGAGACCCAGTACTTC
TRBV19,.,TRBJ2-1,once,CASSTQGGGSYNEQFF,TGTGCCAGTAGTACCCAAGGGGGAGGGTCCTACAATGAGCAGTTCTTC
TRBV4-1,.,TRBJ2-3,.,CASSQPTGYGTSDGDTQYF,TGCGCCAGCAGCCAACCGACCGGCTACGGGACATCTGATGGAGATACGCAGTATTTT
TRBV4-1,.,TRBJ2-1,.,CASSQGRPGTYNEQFF,TGCGCCAGCAGCCAGGGCAGACCGGGAACCTACAATGAGCAGTTCTTC
TRBV18,TRBD1,TRBJ1-4,.,CASSPPGITGDWEKLFF,TGTGCCAGCTCACCACCGGGTATAACAGGGGATTGGGAAAAACTGTTTTTT
TRBV30,.,TRBJ1-1,once,CAWTGQSNTEAFF,TGTGCCTGGACAGGACAGTCAAACACTGAAGCTTTCTTT
TRBV2,.,TRBJ2-7,.,CASSEAAGIYEQYF,TGTGCCAGCAGTGAAGCGGCGGGGATCTACGAGCAGTACTTC
TRBV4-1,TRBD2,TRBJ2-1,.,CASSLSSLAGGFDEQFF,TGCGCCAGCAGCCTCTCCTCACTAGCGGGAGGGTTCGATGAGCAGTTCTTC
TRBV14,TRBD1,TRBJ1-4,.,CASSQWTGLNEKLFF,TGTGCCAGCAGCCAGTGGACAGGGCTTAATGAAAAACTGTTTTTT
TRBV3-1/TRBV3-2,TRBD2,TRBJ2-2,.,CASSPPERGIGELFF,TGTGCCAGCAGCCCTCCGGAGCGGGGAATAGGGGAGCTGTTTTTT
TRBV18,TRBD1,TRBJ2-3,.,CASSPPRGQGFTDTQYF,TGTGCCAGCTCACCACCGAGGGGACAGGGGTTCACAGATACGCAGTATTTT
TRBV4-2,.,TRBJ1-2,.,CASSPLGGFGYTF,TGTGCCAGCAGCCCCCTAGGGGGTTTTGGCTACACCTTC
TRBV5-1,TRBD1,TRBJ2-7,.,CASSLAGTGFEYEQYF,TGCGCCAGCAGCTTGGCCGGGACAGGGTTTGAATACGAGCAGTACTTC
TRBV9,.,TRBJ1-3,once,CASSVASTGTIYF,TGTGCCAGCAGCGTAGCTTCGACGGGCACCATATATTTT
TRBV28,.,TRBJ2-3,.,CASKAGMPDTQYF,TGTGCCAGCAAGGCAGGGATGCCAGATACGCAGTATTTT
TRBV10-1,.,TRBJ1-1,.,CASSGDPRGTEAFF,TGCGCCAGCAGTGGCGATCCTCGGGGCACTGAAGCTTTCTTT